This T cell receptor (beta chain) originates from a study of blood T cell repertoires in COVID-19 (TCRdb year 2020). With regard to the full study: Samples covering the acute and convalescent phases of COVID-19 were provided by collaborators in the United States, Italy and Spain. Deeply sampled blood TCRbeta repertoires from subjects exposed to, actively infected with, or recovered from COVID-19 were included in the dataset. Samples were obtained from the ongoing ImmuneRACE study (first 160 participants) and from about 1,300 subjects provided by 6 global collaborators. Where available, HLA class I and class II types were obtained from metadata supplied by the sample provider rather than from assay-based typing. The material from the prospective study consisted of cDNA or gDNA derived from T cells, B-cell-depleted T cells, or PBMCs. Sample metadata almost always included a de-identified subject ID, COVID-19 status, age in years and sex. The repertoires were released in a freely available public database intended as a resource for research on the immune response to SARS-CoV-2.

According to the germline V gene (reference sequence), CDR1 reads LGHDT and CDR2 reads YNNKEL. For this chain, trimming is 2 bases at the V end and 4 bases at the J end, and the number of junction bases without a gene match is 7. From cysteine to phenylalanine, the CDR3 is 16 amino acids long. Here the CDR3 DNA is all that survives: 48 bases in frame from base 1. The collaborating institutions used their own protocols to collect whole blood in K2EDTA tubes. For TCRbeta analysis, collaborator samples were shipped as frozen whole blood, as isolated PBMCs, or as DNA extracted from either sample type. Details on this clone: The antigen it binds to is not known. Base qualities were left out, and no much larger clone turns up one base away.

General study outcomes and caveats: The amount of clinical and demographic metadata varied by source and participant and was provided uncurated.

TCRbeta CDR3 regions were amplified from genomic DNA using the immunoSEQ Assay, a bias-controlled multiplex PCR. Per the authors' processing: The number of nucleated cells in each sample was estimated by amplification of reference gene primers within the assay. To quantify the absolute abundance of each unique TCRbeta CDR3 rearrangement, sequence reads were collapsed and filtered. For each sample, productive Simpson clonality was calculated as the square root of Simpson's diversity index across productive rearrangements. TCRdb holds this immuneACCESS table with in-frame rearrangements only. Some clones are missing; in checked studies, unresolved V genes explain under half, and the rest has no known cause. The V and J calls and clone size are taken from that table; D and trimming were inferred from the DNA. For this sample there are hundreds of thousands of clones; just under 85% appear just once. The ten largest clones capture around 4.1% of the sample.

The V gene is TRBV3-1 (or the pseudogene TRBV3-2) and the J gene is TRBJ2-7; a stretch of 11 junction bases matches TRBD2. Material for sequencing was peripheral blood. The sequence was obtained from a woman in her fifties or sixties with active or convalescent COVID-19. Here is the DNA: TGTGCCAGCAGCCAAAGCCTAGCGGGAGGACTTTACGAGCAGTACTTC. It translates as CASSQSLAGGLYEQYF.